This T cell receptor beta chain was observed in a study of blood T cell repertoires in COVID-19. As for the study in general: The origin of the acute and convalescent COVID-19 samples was the United States, Italy and Spain. T cells, B-cell-depleted T cells, or PBMCs provided the cDNA or gDNA that served as material.

As originally analysed: Reference gene primers were amplified, and this amplification served to estimate nucleated cell counts. Here immunoSEQ multiplex PCR was the method, and the copy in TCRdb shows in-frame clones only, minus some. V, J and clone size derive from that table, while D and trimming were established from the DNA sequence. The repertoire includes roughly 120,000 clones, around four fifths of them detected once, and roughly 7.7% sits in the top ten. This TCR derives from a man in his 70s with acute or convalescent COVID-19. Source material: peripheral blood.

The CDR3 protein is CASSQWDGGNEQFF. In DNA, the CDR3 is TGTGCCAGCAGCCAGTGGGACGGGGGCAATGAGCAGTTCTTC. This chain links TRBV3-1 (or the pseudogene TRBV3-2) with TRBJ2-1, with D perhaps TRBD2 (6 bases). This CDR3 contains 14 residues. Trimming took off 3 bases at V and 6 bases at J, with 12 bases between the two ends. CDR1 and CDR2 from the germline V gene are LGHDT and YNNKEL (reference sequence).